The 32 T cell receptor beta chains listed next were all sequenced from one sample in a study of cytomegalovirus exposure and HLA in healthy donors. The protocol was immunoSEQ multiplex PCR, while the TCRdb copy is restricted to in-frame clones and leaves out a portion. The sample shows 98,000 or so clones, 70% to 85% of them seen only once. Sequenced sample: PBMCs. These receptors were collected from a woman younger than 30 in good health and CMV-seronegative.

The CDR3 spells CASSPYGDKNTEAFF. CDR3 nucleotides: TGTGCCAGCTCACCCTACGGGGACAAAAACACTGAAGCTTTCTTT. The V call is TRBV18, the J call TRBJ1-1, with a weak D call TRBD1 (6 bases). This CDR3 is 15 amino acids long. Germline CDR1 reads KGHSH; CDR2 reads LQKENI. The ends were cut back, 3 bases at V and 2 bases at J, with 13 bases in the middle.

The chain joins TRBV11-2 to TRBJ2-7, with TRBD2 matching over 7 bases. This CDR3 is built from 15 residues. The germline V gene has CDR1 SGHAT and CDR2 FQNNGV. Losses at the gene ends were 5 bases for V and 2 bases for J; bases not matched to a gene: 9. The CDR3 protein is CASSPIQRGPYEQYF. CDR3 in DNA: TGTGCCAGCAGCCCCATACAGCGGGGACCCTACGAGCAGTACTTC.

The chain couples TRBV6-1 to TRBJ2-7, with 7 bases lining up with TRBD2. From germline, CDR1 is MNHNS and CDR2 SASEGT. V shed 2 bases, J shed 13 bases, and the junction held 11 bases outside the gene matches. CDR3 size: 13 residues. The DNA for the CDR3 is TGTGCCAGCAGTGAACGGGAGCGTGGGGGGGGTTACTTC. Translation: CASSERERGGGYF.

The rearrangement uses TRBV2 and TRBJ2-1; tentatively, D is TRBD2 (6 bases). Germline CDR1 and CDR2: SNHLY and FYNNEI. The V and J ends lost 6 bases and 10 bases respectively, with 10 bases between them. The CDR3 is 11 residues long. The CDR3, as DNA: TGTGCCAGCAGCCTCAGCGGGGAGCAGTTCTTC. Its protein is CASSLSGEQFF.

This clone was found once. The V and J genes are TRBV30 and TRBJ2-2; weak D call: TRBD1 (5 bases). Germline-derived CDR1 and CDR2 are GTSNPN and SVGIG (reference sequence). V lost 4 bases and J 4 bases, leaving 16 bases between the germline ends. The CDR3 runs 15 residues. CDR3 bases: TGTGCCTGGACCGTTCTCAACAGGCTCACCGGGGAGCTGTTTTTT. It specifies CAWTVLNRLTGELFF.

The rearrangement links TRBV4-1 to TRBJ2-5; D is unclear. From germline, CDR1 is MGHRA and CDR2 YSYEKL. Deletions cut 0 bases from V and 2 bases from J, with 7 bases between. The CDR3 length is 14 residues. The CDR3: CASSQEAGQETQYF. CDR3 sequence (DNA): TGCGCCAGCAGCCAAGAAGCCGGGCAAGAGACCCAGTACTTC.

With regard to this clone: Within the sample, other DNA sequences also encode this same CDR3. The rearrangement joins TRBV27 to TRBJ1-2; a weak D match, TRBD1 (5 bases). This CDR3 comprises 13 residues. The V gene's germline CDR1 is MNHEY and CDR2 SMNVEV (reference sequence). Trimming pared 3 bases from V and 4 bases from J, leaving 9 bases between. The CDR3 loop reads CASSFRGSYGYTF. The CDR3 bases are TGTGCCAGCAGTTTTAGGGGAAGCTATGGCTACACCTTC.

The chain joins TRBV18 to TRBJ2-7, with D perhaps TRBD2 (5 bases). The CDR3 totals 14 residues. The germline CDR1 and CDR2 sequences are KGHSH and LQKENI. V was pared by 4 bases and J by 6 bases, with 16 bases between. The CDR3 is CASSLRPGVAEQYF. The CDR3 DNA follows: TGTGCCAGCTCACTCCGTCCCGGGGTCGCCGAGCAGTACTTC.

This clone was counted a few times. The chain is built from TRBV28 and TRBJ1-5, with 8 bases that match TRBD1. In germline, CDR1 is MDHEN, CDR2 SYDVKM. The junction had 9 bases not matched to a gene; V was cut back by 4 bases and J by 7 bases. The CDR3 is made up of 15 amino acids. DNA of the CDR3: TGTGCCAGCAGTTCCCTAGGACAGGGTGGCCAGCCCCAGCATTTT. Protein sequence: CASSSLGQGGQPQHF.

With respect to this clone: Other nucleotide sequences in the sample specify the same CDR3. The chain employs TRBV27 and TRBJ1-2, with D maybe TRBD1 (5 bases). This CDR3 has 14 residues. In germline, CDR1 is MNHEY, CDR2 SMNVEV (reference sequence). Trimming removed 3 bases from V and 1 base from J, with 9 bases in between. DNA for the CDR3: TGTGCCAGCAGTTTGGCAGGGATTAACTATGGCTACACCTTC. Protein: CASSLAGINYGYTF.

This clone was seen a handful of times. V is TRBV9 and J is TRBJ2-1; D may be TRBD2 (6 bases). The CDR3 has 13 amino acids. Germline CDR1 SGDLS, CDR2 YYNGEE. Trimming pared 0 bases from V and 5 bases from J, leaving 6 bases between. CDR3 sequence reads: CASSVGTNNEQFF. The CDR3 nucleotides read TGTGCCAGCAGCGTAGGGACTAACAATGAGCAGTTCTTC. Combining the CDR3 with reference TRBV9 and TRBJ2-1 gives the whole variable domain DSGVTQTPKHLITATGQRVTLRCSPRSGDLSVYWYQQSLDQGLQFLIQYYNGEERAKGNILERFSAQQFPDLHSELNLSSLELGDSALYFCASSVGTNNEQFFGPGTRLTVL.

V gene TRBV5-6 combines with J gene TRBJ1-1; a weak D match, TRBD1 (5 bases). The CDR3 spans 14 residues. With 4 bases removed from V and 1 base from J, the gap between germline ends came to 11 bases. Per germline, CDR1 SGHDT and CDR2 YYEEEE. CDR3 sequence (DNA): TGTGCCAGCAGCAGAAGCGACAGGAACACTGAAGCTTTCTTT. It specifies CASSRSDRNTEAFF.

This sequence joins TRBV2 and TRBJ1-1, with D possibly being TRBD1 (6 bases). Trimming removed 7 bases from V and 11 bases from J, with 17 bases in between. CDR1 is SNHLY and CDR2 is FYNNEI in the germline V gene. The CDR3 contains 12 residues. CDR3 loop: CASIMNRVSAFF. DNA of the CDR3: TGTGCCAGCATCATGAACAGGGTATCCGCTTTCTTT. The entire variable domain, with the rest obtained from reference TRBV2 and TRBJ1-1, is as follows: EPEVTQTPSHQVTQMGQEVILRCVPISNHLYFYWYRQILGQKVEFLVSFYNNEISEKSEIFDDQFSVERPDGSNFTLKIRSTKLEDSAMYFCASIMNRVSAFFGQGTRLTVV.

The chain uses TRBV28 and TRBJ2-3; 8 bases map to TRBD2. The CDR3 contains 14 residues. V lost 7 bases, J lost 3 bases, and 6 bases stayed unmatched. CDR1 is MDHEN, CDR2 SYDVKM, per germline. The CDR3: CASTPRGGTDTQYF. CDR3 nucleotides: TGTGCCAGCACCCCCCGGGGGGGGACAGATACGCAGTATTTT. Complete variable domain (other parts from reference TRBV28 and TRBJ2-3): DVKVTQSSRYLVKRTGEKVFLECVQDMDHENMFWYRQDPGLGLRLIYFSYDVKMKEKGDIPEGYSVSREKKERFSLILESASTNQTSMYLCASTPRGGTDTQYFGPGTRLTVL.

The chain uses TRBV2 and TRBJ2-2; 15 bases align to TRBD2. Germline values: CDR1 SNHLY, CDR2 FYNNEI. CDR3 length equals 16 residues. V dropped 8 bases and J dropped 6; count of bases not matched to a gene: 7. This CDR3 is CASRKRTSGGAGELFF. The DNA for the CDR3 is TGTGCCAGCCGAAAAAGGACTAGCGGGGGGGCCGGGGAGCTGTTTTTT.

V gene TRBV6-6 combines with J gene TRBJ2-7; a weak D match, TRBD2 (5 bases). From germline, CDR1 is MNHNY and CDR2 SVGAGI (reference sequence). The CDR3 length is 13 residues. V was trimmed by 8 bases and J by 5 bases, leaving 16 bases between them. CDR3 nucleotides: TGTGCCAGCGGCCCCCCCGGGGAAAACGAGCAGTACTTC. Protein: CASGPPGENEQYF.

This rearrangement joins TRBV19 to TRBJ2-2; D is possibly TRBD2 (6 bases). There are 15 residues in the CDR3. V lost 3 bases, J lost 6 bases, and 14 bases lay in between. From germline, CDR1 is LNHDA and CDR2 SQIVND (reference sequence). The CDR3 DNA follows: TGTGCCAGTAGTATTAAGGGTAAGCGGGCCGGGGAGCTGTTTTTT. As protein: CASSIKGKRAGELFF.

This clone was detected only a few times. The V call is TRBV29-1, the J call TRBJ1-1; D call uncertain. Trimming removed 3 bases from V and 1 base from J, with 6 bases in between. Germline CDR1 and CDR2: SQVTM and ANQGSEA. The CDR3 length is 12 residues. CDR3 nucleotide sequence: TGCAGCGTTGAGACGGGGAACACTGAAGCTTTCTTT. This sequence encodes CSVETGNTEAFF. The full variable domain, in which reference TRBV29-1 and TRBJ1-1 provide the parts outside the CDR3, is SAVISQKPSRDICQRGTSLTIQCQVDSQVTMMFWYRQQPGQSLTLIATANQGSEATYESGFVIDKFPISRPNLTFSTLTVSNMSPEDSSIYLCSVETGNTEAFFGQGTRLTVV.

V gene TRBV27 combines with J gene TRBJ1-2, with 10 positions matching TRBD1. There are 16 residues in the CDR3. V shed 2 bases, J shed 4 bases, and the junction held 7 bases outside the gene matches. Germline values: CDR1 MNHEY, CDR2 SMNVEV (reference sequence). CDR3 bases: TGTGCCAGCAGTTTAGTCGGACAGGGGGACCTCTATGGCTACACCTTC. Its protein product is CASSLVGQGDLYGYTF.

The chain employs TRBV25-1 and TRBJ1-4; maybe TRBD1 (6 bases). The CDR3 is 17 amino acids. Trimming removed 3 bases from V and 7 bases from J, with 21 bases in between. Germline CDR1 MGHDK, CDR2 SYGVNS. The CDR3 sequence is CASSEFSRDKDREKLFF. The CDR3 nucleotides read TGTGCCAGCAGTGAGTTCTCCCGGGACAAAGATCGTGAAAAACTGTTTTTT.

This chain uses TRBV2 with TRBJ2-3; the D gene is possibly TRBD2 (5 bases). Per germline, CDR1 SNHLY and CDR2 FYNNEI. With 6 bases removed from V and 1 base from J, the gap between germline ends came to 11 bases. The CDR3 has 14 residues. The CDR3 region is CASSRGDGTDTQYF. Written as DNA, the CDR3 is TGTGCCAGCAGCCGGGGAGATGGCACAGATACGCAGTATTTT. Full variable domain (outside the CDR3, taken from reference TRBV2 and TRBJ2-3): EPEVTQTPSHQVTQMGQEVILRCVPISNHLYFYWYRQILGQKVEFLVSFYNNEISEKSEIFDDQFSVERPDGSNFTLKIRSTKLEDSAMYFCASSRGDGTDTQYFGPGTRLTVL.

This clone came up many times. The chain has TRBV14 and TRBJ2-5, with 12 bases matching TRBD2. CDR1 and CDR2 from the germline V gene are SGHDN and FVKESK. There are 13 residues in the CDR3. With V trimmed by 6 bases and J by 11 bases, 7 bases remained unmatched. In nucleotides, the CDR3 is TGTGCCAGCAGTGAGAGCCTAGCGGGGGGGCAGTACTTC. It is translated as CASSESLAGGQYF.

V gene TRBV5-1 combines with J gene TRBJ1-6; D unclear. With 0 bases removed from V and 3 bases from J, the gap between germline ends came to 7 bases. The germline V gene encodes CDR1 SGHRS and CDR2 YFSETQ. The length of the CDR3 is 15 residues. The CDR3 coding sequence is TGCGCCAGCAGCTTGGTGGCAGACTATAATTCACCCCTCCACTTT. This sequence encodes CASSLVADYNSPLHF.

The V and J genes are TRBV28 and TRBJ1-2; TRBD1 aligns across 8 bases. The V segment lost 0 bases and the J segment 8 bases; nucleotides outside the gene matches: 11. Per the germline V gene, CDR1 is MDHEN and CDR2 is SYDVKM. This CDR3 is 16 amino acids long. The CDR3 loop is CASSLWWLGTGYGYTF. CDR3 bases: TGTGCCAGCAGTTTATGGTGGTTGGGGACAGGATACGGCTACACCTTC.

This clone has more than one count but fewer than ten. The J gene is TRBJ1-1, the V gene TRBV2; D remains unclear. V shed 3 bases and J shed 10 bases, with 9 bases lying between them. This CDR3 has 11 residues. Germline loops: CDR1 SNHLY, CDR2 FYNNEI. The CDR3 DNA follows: TGTGCCAGCAGTGATGTGGGAGTAGCTTTCTTT. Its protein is CASSDVGVAFF.

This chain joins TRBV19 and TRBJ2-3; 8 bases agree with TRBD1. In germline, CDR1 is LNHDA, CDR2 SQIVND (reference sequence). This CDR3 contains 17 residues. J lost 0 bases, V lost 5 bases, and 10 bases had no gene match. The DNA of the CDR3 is TGTGCCAGTAGTCCCCGGACAGGGCCCTCTAGCACAGATACGCAGTATTTT. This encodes CASSPRTGPSSTDTQYF.

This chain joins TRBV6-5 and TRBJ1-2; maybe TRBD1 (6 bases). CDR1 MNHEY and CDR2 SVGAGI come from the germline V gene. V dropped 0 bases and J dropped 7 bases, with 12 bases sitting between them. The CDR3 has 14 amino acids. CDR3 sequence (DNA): TGTGCCAGCAGTTACTCGCAGGGGTGGGGTGGCTACACCTTC. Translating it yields CASSYSQGWGGYTF.

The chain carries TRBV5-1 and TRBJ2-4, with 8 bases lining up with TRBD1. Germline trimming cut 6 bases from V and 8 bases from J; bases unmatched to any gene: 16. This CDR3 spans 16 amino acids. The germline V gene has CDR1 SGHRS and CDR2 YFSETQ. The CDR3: CASNSGTGDARDIQYF. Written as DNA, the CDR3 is TGCGCCAGCAACTCCGGGACAGGCGACGCTCGGGACATTCAGTACTTC.

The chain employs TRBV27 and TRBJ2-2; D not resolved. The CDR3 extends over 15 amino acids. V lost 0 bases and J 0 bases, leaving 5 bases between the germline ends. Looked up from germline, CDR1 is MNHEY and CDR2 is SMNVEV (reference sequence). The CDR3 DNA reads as TGTGCCAGCAGTTTATCGATAGCGAACACCGGGGAGCTGTTTTTT. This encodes CASSLSIANTGELFF.

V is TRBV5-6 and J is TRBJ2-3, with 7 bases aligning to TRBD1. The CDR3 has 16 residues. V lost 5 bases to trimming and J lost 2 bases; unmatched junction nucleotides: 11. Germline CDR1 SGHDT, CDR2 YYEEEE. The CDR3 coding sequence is TGTGCCAGCAGTCATACAGGGGAAATATACACAGATACGCAGTATTTT. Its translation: CASSHTGEIYTDTQYF. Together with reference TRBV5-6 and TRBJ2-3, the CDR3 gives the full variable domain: DAGVTQSPTHLIKTRGQQVTLRCSPKSGHDTVSWYQQALGQGPQFIFQYYEEEERQRGNFPDRFSGHQFPNYSSELNVNALLLGDSALYLCASSHTGEIYTDTQYFGPGTRLTVL.

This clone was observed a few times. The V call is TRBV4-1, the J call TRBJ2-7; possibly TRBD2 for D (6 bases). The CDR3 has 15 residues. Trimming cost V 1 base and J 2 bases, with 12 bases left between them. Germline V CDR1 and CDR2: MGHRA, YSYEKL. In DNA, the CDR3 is TGCGCCAGCAGCCAAGCGGAGGGAGGACCCTACGAGCAGTACTTC. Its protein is CASSQAEGGPYEQYF.

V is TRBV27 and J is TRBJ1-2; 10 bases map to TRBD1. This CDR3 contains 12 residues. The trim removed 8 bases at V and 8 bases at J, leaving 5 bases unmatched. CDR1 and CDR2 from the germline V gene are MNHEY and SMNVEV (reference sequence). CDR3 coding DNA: TGTGCCAGCCGACAGGGGGCGTGGGGCTACACCTTC. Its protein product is CASRQGAWGYTF.